Listed below are T cell receptor beta chains from one sample, sequenced in a study of blood T cell repertoires in COVID-19. Libraries were prepared by immunoSEQ multiplex PCR; TCRdb keeps only in-frame clonotypes and omits some of them. The sample holds a few hundred thousand clones, roughly 90% seen once. The sample taken for sequencing was peripheral blood. The receptors originated from a young woman with COVID-19, enrolled during active disease. Both conserved end residues are part of each CDR3. The order of the fields is clone size, D gene, V gene, J gene, CDR3 protein, CDR3 DNA. A D gene is named only where the DNA matches it firmly. Some rows mark clone size as missing; the rest say once, few, many or name a class of expanded clone.

clone_size: NA
d_call: NA
v_call: TRBV19
j_call: TRBJ2-2
cdr3_aa: CASSTQGAPGELFF
cdr3_nt: TGTGCCAGTAGCACACAGGGAGCGCCCGGGGAGCTGTTTTTT

clone_size: NA
d_call: NA
v_call: TRBV7-8
j_call: TRBJ1-5
cdr3_aa: CASSSTPGGGNQPQHF
cdr3_nt: TGTGCCAGCAGCTCCACACCGGGGGGTGGCAATCAGCCCCAGCATTTT

clone_size: NA
d_call: NA
v_call: TRBV20-1
j_call: TRBJ2-7
cdr3_aa: CSGRQSYEQYF
cdr3_nt: TGCAGTGGAAGACAGTCCTACGAGCAGTACTTC

clone_size: NA
d_call: TRBD1
v_call: TRBV12-3/TRBV12-4
j_call: TRBJ1-2
cdr3_aa: CASSTSGTAGYTF
cdr3_nt: TGTGCCAGCAGCACCTCCGGGACAGCTGGCTACACCTTC

clone_size: NA
d_call: TRBD2
v_call: TRBV3-1/TRBV3-2
j_call: TRBJ2-1
cdr3_aa: CASSPRTRMNEQFF
cdr3_nt: TGTGCCAGCAGCCCCCGGACTAGGATGAATGAGCAGTTCTTC

clone_size: once
d_call: TRBD2
v_call: TRBV7-8
j_call: TRBJ2-3
cdr3_aa: CASSFWREVTDTQYF
cdr3_nt: TGTGCCAGCAGCTTTTGGCGGGAGGTCACAGATACGCAGTATTTT

clone_size: NA
d_call: TRBD1
v_call: TRBV18
j_call: TRBJ2-1
cdr3_aa: CASSPLTGKLNEQFF
cdr3_nt: TGTGCCAGCTCACCCCTGACAGGGAAATTGAATGAGCAGTTCTTC

clone_size: NA
d_call: NA
v_call: TRBV7-2
j_call: TRBJ2-1
cdr3_aa: CASSSPSVGGGRHYNEQFF
cdr3_nt: TGTGCCAGCAGCTCCCCCTCGGTCGGTGGGGGGAGGCACTACAATGAGCAGTTCTTC

clone_size: once
d_call: NA
v_call: TRBV12-3/TRBV12-4
j_call: TRBJ2-5
cdr3_aa: CASSSELQETQYF
cdr3_nt: TGTGCCAGCAGTTCGGAGCTCCAAGAGACCCAGTACTTC

clone_size: once
d_call: NA
v_call: TRBV28
j_call: TRBJ1-5
cdr3_aa: CASSTTGRGSNQPQHF
cdr3_nt: TGTGCCAGCAGCACGACGGGCAGGGGTAGCAATCAGCCCCAGCATTTT

clone_size: NA
d_call: TRBD1
v_call: TRBV19
j_call: TRBJ2-3
cdr3_aa: CASKGQRNTQYF
cdr3_nt: TGTGCCAGCAAGGGACAGCGGAATACGCAGTATTTT

clone_size: NA
d_call: NA
v_call: TRBV18
j_call: TRBJ1-1
cdr3_aa: CASSRGAETEAFF
cdr3_nt: TGTGCCAGCTCACGAGGTGCAGAGACTGAAGCTTTCTTT

clone_size: NA
d_call: TRBD2
v_call: TRBV4-3
j_call: TRBJ2-1
cdr3_aa: CASSQDVGGNEQFF
cdr3_nt: TGCGCCAGCAGCCAAGATGTCGGGGGGAATGAGCAGTTCTTC

clone_size: NA
d_call: NA
v_call: TRBV7-2
j_call: TRBJ2-6
cdr3_aa: CASSLSGGGSGANVLTF
cdr3_nt: TGTGCCAGCAGCTTATCTGGCGGTGGGTCTGGGGCCAACGTCCTGACTTTC

clone_size: NA
d_call: NA
v_call: TRBV7-2
j_call: TRBJ2-5
cdr3_aa: CASSLDNGWETQYF
cdr3_nt: TGTGCCAGCAGCTTAGATAACGGGTGGGAGACCCAGTACTTC

clone_size: NA
d_call: NA
v_call: TRBV4-1
j_call: TRBJ1-1
cdr3_aa: CASSQAPQGSTEAFF
cdr3_nt: TGCGCCAGCAGCCAAGCCCCACAGGGAAGCACTGAAGCTTTCTTT

clone_size: NA
d_call: NA
v_call: TRBV28
j_call: TRBJ2-6
cdr3_aa: CASSLAGELSGANVLTF
cdr3_nt: TGTGCCAGCAGTTTAGCAGGGGAGCTGTCTGGGGCCAACGTCCTGACTTTC

clone_size: NA
d_call: TRBD2
v_call: TRBV19
j_call: TRBJ2-2
cdr3_aa: CASSRLAGGVGELFF
cdr3_nt: TGTGCCAGTAGTAGACTAGCGGGAGGAGTCGGGGAGCTGTTTTTT

clone_size: once
d_call: TRBD2
v_call: TRBV5-1
j_call: TRBJ2-3
cdr3_aa: CASSLFGEGASGRATDTQYF
cdr3_nt: TGCGCCAGCAGCTTGTTCGGGGAGGGAGCTAGCGGGAGGGCCACAGATACGCAGTATTTT

clone_size: NA
d_call: TRBD2
v_call: TRBV9
j_call: TRBJ2-1
cdr3_aa: CASSVDGGSFNEQFF
cdr3_nt: TGTGCCAGCAGCGTAGACGGCGGGAGTTTTAATGAGCAGTTCTTC

clone_size: NA
d_call: NA
v_call: TRBV4-3
j_call: TRBJ2-7
cdr3_aa: CASSQDLAYEQYF
cdr3_nt: TGCGCCAGCAGCCAAGATCTTGCCTACGAGCAGTACTTC

clone_size: NA
d_call: NA
v_call: TRBV12-5
j_call: TRBJ1-1
cdr3_aa: CASGLFVGGSKENTEAFF
cdr3_nt: TGTGCTAGTGGTTTGTTCGTCGGAGGGTCTAAGGAGAACACTGAAGCTTTCTTT

clone_size: NA
d_call: NA
v_call: TRBV7-9
j_call: TRBJ2-2
cdr3_aa: CASSLVSFANTGELFF
cdr3_nt: TGTGCCAGCAGCTTAGTCTCCTTTGCGAACACCGGGGAGCTGTTTTTT

clone_size: NA
d_call: TRBD2
v_call: TRBV24-1
j_call: TRBJ2-3
cdr3_aa: CATSHGGPSGSTDTQYF
cdr3_nt: TGTGCCACCAGCCACGGTGGGCCTAGCGGAAGCACAGATACGCAGTATTTT